In its sample, the clone carrying this T cell receptor beta chain was seen many times. The CDR3 contains 14 residues. V was trimmed by 7 bases and J by 5 bases, leaving 17 bases between them. Germline loops: CDR1 SNHLY, CDR2 FYNNEI. Time point of the sample: sample taken at primary tumor resection. Whole RNA obtained from tumor, nontumor lung or frozen PBMC underwent sequencing without sorting. A total of over 70 untreated early-stage non-small cell lung cancer patients served as donors. MiXCR, run by TCRdb on the 5' RACE reads, gives a single entry per CDR3 protein. The sample includes 45,000 to 65,000 distinct CDR3 sequences, less than 9% of them seen just once. The data were taken from a study of spatial heterogeneity in lung cancer.

This sample comprised PBMCs, obtained at surgery. This TCR was sampled from a female donor with early-stage non-small cell lung cancer. V gene TRBV2 combines with J gene TRBJ1-2; the D gene is possibly TRBD1 (6 bases). CDR3 DNA sequence: TGTGCCAGCACCTGGGGGGCACCTCGATATGGCTACACCTTC. This translates into CASTWGAPRYGYTF.